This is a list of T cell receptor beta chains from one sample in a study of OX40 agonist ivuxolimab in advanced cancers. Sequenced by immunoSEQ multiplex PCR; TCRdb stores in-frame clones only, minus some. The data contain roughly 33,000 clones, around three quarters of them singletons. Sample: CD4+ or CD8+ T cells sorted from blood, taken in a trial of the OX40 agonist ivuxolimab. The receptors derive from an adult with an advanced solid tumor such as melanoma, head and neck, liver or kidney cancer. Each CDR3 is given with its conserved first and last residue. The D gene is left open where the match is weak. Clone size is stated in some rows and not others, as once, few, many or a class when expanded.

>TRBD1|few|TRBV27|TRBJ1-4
TGTGCCAGCAGACCCGGAGGGACAGGGAGGGAAAAACTGTTTTTT
CASRPGGTGREKLFF
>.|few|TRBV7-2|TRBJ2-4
TGTGCCAGCAGCTTAGGGCAGAACACAAACATTCAGTACTTC
CASSLGQNTNIQYF
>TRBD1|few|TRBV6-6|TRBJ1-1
TGTGCCAGCATCGGCAGGGGGCAGCCGGGCACTGAAGCTTTCTTT
CASIGRGQPGTEAFF
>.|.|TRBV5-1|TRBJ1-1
TGCGCCAGCAGCCCGGATCTCGGGGGGCTGAGCACTGAAGCTTTCTTT
CASSPDLGGLSTEAFF
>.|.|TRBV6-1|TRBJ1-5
TGTGCCAGCAGTGATTTTCGGCGCAATCAGCCCCAGCATTTT
CASSDFRRNQPQHF
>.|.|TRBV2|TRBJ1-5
TGTGCCAGCAGGGGAGGGGCGCAAAATCAGCCCCAGCATTTT
CASRGGAQNQPQHF
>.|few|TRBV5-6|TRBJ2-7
TGTGCCAGCAGCTCGGGGACATCCTACGAGCAGTACTTC
CASSSGTSYEQYF
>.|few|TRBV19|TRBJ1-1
TGTGCCAGTAGTATTCGGGGGTTGTGGACAGTGAACACTGAAGCTTTCTTT
CASSIRGLWTVNTEAFF
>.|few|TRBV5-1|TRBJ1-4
TGCGCCAGCAGCTTGTTTTCAGGCGGGGTTAATGAAAAACTGTTTTTT
CASSLFSGGVNEKLFF
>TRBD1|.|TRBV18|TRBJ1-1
TGTGCCAGCTCACCGGGACAGCAGAACACTGAAGCTTTCTTT
CASSPGQQNTEAFF
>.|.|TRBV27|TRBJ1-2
TGTGCCAGCAGTTTAGGGCCACCCTATGGCTACACCTTC
CASSLGPPYGYTF
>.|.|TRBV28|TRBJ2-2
TGTGCCAGCAGTTTATTGCCGGGACGGGGGAGCGGGGAGCTGTTTTTT
CASSLLPGRGSGELFF
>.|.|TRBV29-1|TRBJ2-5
TGCAGCGTCCTCTTGGACAGCCAAGAGACCCAGTACTTC
CSVLLDSQETQYF
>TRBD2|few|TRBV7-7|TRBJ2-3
TGTGCCAGCAGCTTAGCGCGAAGCGGGGGGGCGGGGAATACGCAGTATTTT
CASSLARSGGAGNTQYF
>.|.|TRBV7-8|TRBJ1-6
TGTGCCAGCAGCTTAGCGTACTCAGGTTCACCCCTCCACTTT
CASSLAYSGSPLHF
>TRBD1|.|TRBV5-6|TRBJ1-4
TGTGCCAGCAGCGACGGGACAGGGATTGAAAAACTGTTTTTT
CASSDGTGIEKLFF
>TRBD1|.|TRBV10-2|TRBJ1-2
TGCGCCAGCAGGCCCGGGACAGGGGGCGATCACTATGGCTACACCTTC
CASRPGTGGDHYGYTF
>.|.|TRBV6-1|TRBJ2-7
TGTGCCAGCATTAGGGCGCCTGGTACCTACGAGCAGTACTTC
CASIRAPGTYEQYF
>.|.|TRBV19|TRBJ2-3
TGTGCCAGTAGTATAGAGGTTGGGGATACGCAGTATTTT
CASSIEVGDTQYF
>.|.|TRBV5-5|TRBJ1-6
TGTGCCAGCAGTCCGCGGAGTTTCTCTAATTCACCCCTCCACTTT
CASSPRSFSNSPLHF
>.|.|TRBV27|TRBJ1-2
TGTGCCAGCAGTTTATCGAGGCGGGTCTATGGCTACACCTTC
CASSLSRRVYGYTF
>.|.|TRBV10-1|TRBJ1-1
TGCGCCAGCAGTGCAGGGTGGAACACTGAAGCTTTCTTT
CASSAGWNTEAFF
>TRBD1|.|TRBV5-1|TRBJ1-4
TGCGCCAGCAGCTCTTCGACAGGGAAGCGGGAAAAACTGTTTTTT
CASSSSTGKREKLFF
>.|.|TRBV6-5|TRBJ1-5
TGTGCCAGCAGTTGGGACAGCAATCAGCCCCAGCATTTT
CASSWDSNQPQHF
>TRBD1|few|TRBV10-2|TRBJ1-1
TGCGCCAGCAGGACAGGGGGCTGGACTGAAGCTTTCTTT
CASRTGGWTEAFF
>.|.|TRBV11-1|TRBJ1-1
TGTGCCAGCAGCTTAATCTCCACTGAAGCTTTCTTT
CASSLISTEAFF
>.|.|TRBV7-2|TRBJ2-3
TGTGCCAGCAGCCGGGACCAATCAGATACGCAGTATTTT
CASSRDQSDTQYF
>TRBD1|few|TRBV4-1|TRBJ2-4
TGCGCCAGCAGCCATATCGGGACAGTCCAAAACATTCAGTACTTC
CASSHIGTVQNIQYF
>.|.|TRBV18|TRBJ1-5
TGTGCCAGCTCACCAGGGGGCCGTAATCAGCCCCAGCATTTT
CASSPGGRNQPQHF
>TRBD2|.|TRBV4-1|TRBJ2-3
TGCGCCAGCAGCCAAGGCACTAGCGGGGGTTTGATGGATACGCAGTATTTT
CASSQGTSGGLMDTQYF
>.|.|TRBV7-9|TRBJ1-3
TGTGCCAGCAGCTTTATGGGGGCAGGAGGAAACACCATATATTTT
CASSFMGAGGNTIYF
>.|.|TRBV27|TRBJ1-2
TGTGCCAGCAGCCCGCTCAGCCAGGGGAAGGTCTATGGCTACACCTTC
CASSPLSQGKVYGYTF
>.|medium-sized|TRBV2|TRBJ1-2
TGTGCCAGCAGTGAAGCGCTTCGACAGATCTATGGCTACACCTTC
CASSEALRQIYGYTF
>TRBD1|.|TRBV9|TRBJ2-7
TGTGCCAGCAGCGTAAGCCCCGGGACAGGGGGTTCCGAGCAGTACTTC
CASSVSPGTGGSEQYF
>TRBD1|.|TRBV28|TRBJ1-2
TGTGCCAGCAGCCTTACAGGGGCTAACTATGGCTACACCTTC
CASSLTGANYGYTF
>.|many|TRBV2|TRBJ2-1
TGTGCCAGCCGGGAGGGCTTCGGGACAGGGAATGAGCAGTTCTTC
CASREGFGTGNEQFF